This entry lists 8 T cell receptor beta chains sequenced from one sample in a study of T cells in Graves' hyperthyroidism and ophthalmopathy. The CDR3 regions of TCR beta were amplified from RNA transcripts. In the first-round RT-PCR of the TCR CDR3, the HTBI primer set was used. MiXCR, run by TCRdb on the multiplex PCR reads, gives a single entry per CDR3 protein. Of about 620,000 distinct CDR3 sequences listed, 15% to 20% are singletons. Sequenced input: blood. These receptors were taken from a woman younger than 45 with Graves' hyperthyroidism.

This clonotype was counted at least ten times. V and J are TRBV5-1 and TRBJ2-1; TRBD2 is a possible D gene (5 bases). With 1 base removed from V and 5 bases from J, the gap between germline ends came to 13 bases. CDR1 is SGHRS, CDR2 YFSETQ, per germline. The CDR3 is 15 residues long. DNA for the CDR3: TGCGCCAGCAGCTTGAGCGGCGCAAGCGACAATGAGCAGTTCTTC. Its protein is CASSLSGASDNEQFF. Using reference TRBV5-1 and TRBJ2-1 for the parts outside the CDR3, the full variable domain is KAGVTQTPRYLIKTRGQQVTLSCSPISGHRSVSWYQQTPGQGLQFLFEYFSETQRNKGNFPGRFSGRQFSNSRSEMNVSTLELGDSALYLCASSLSGASDNEQFFGPGTRLTVL.

In its sample, this clonotype was seen many times. The V and J genes are TRBV11-2 and TRBJ2-7; D gene uncertain. The CDR3 has 14 residues. Trimming removed 0 bases at V and 5 bases at J, with 11 bases between. Germline values: CDR1 SGHAT, CDR2 FQNNGV. CDR3 nucleotides: TGTGCCAGCAGCTTAGAGCGGTCCCCCCACGAGCAGTACTTC. The encoded protein is CASSLERSPHEQYF.

This clonotype was counted at least ten times. The chain is built from TRBV28 and TRBJ2-7; D not resolved. Trimming shortened V by 6 bases and J by 1 base, and 13 bases separated the two germline ends. This CDR3 region has 14 residues. CDR1 MDHEN and CDR2 SYDVKM come from the germline V gene. The CDR3 here is CASSYSGSSYEQYF. The CDR3, as DNA: TGTGCCAGCAGCTATTCCGGCTCGTCCTACGAGCAGTACTTC.

This clonotype was seen a few times. This rearrangement joins TRBV7-2 to TRBJ2-1, with 9 bases fitting TRBD2. The CDR3 has 22 amino acids. Germline V CDR1 and CDR2: SGHTA, FQGNSA. V dropped 3 bases and J dropped 4; count of bases not matched to a gene: 25. In nucleotides, the CDR3 is TGTGCCAGCAGCTTCACATTGCCGATGGTTTGGGAGAAGACTAGCGGTTACAATGAGCAGTTCTTC. Its translation: CASSFTLPMVWEKTSGYNEQFF.

In its sample, this clonotype was seen a few times. The gene calls are TRBV5-1 and TRBJ2-1; D is unresolved. Germline CDR1 SGHRS, CDR2 YFSETQ. CDR3 size: 13 residues. The V end lost 0 bases, the J end lost 8 bases, and 9 bases lay between the germline ends. CDR3 residues: CASSLGLVHEQFF. For the CDR3, the DNA is TGCGCCAGCAGCTTGGGCCTGGTTCATGAGCAGTTCTTC.

The table lists this clonotype with many counts. The chain couples TRBV6-2 or TRBV6-3 to TRBJ2-1, with D possibly being TRBD1 (5 bases). Germline V CDR1 and CDR2: MNHEY, SVGEGT. The V end lost 1 base, the J end lost 7 bases, and 11 bases lay between the germline ends. There are 14 residues in the CDR3. CDR3 protein: CASSYLGRVNEQFF. The CDR3 DNA reads TGTGCCAGCAGTTACTTGGGCAGGGTGAATGAGCAGTTCTTC.

This clonotype was detected many times. J is TRBJ2-4 and V is TRBV28; 9 bases fit TRBD1. Germline lookup yields CDR1 MDHEN and CDR2 SYDVKM. This CDR3 spans 17 amino acids. V lost 3 bases, J lost 1 base, and 7 bases stayed unmatched. CDR3 residues: CASSLPNRGLAKNIQYF. The CDR3 nucleotides are TGTGCCAGCAGTTTGCCCAACAGGGGGCTGGCCAAAAACATTCAGTACTTC.

This clonotype came up many times. The chain is built from TRBV12-3 or TRBV12-4 and TRBJ2-5; D ambiguous. The CDR3 is 14 amino acids. V shed 5 bases and J shed 2 bases, with 12 bases lying between them. In nucleotides, the CDR3 is TGTGCCAGCAGTGCCCCTGGGCATCAAGAGACCCAGTACTTC. Amino acid sequence: CASSAPGHQETQYF.